The clone carrying this TCR beta chain appeared many times. It was blood bank volunteers in Maryland, USA who made up the healthy controls. The cDNA was produced through 5'RACE with 10-nucleotide random UMIs. TCRdb used MiXCR to reprocess the 5' RACE reads, holding one entry per CDR3 protein. This sample carries 25,000 to 35,000 distinct CDR3 sequences, roughly 12% of them seen once, and the ten largest clones take about 5.3%. The sample is drawn from a study of neurological immune-mediated disorders. Specimen: PBMCs. The TCR originated in a woman aged 55-70 years in good health.

The CDR3 loop reads CASSYLGGPTYEQYF. The DNA of the CDR3 is TGTGCCAGCAGTTATTTGGGGGGACCTACCTACGAGCAGTACTTC. J is TRBJ2-7 and V is TRBV6-2 or TRBV6-3, with a weak D call TRBD2 (6 bases). V was cut by 3 bases and J by 2 bases, with 14 bases left in between. Germline V gene sequence: CDR1 MNHEY, CDR2 SVGEGT. The CDR3 runs 15 residues.